The 28 T cell receptor beta chains in this list originate from one sample, sequenced in a study of T-cell memory formation after mild COVID-19. Each CDR3 protein gets one entry after TCRdb re-called the 5' RACE reads with MiXCR. The table records around 300,000 distinct CDR3 sequences, 7.5% to 9.5% of them present only once. Material for sequencing was PBMCs or a T cell subset sorted from them (not recorded which). These receptors all come from a man aged 18-30 years who had mild COVID-19 (a few samples of this study predate the infection). Cell type and time point are not known.

The chain has TRBV7-9 and TRBJ2-3; 14 nucleotides align to TRBD2. This CDR3 has 17 residues. The germline V gene has CDR1 SEHNR and CDR2 FQNEAQ (reference sequence). V shed 0 bases and J 4 bases; nucleotides not matched to a gene: 3. The CDR3 DNA sequence: TGTGCCAGCAGCTTAGCTGGACTAGCGGGGGGTGCAGATACGCAGTATTTT. Residues: CASSLAGLAGGADTQYF.

The rearrangement uses TRBV12-3 or TRBV12-4 and TRBJ1-4; D ambiguous. This CDR3 contains 14 residues. V lost 6 bases and J lost 2, with 10 bases in between. In nucleotides, the CDR3 is TGTGCCAGCAGGGAGTGGGGTACTAATGAAAAACTGTTTTTT. It encodes CASREWGTNEKLFF.

The chain employs TRBV7-7 and TRBJ2-1; D possibly corresponds to TRBD1 (5 bases). This CDR3 region has 13 residues. The V gene lost 6 bases and the J gene lost 8 bases, with 14 bases spanning the gap. CDR1 and CDR2 from the germline V gene are SSHAT and FNYEAQ (reference sequence). CDR3 protein: CASSLNLGDEQFF. CDR3 DNA: TGTGCCAGCAGTTTAAATCTAGGGGATGAGCAGTTCTTC.

In this sample, this clonotype turned up a few times. This chain joins TRBV19 and TRBJ1-5; 8 bases agree with TRBD1. Germline CDR1 reads LNHDA; CDR2 reads SQIVND (reference sequence). The length of the CDR3 is 16 residues. Trimming removed 4 bases from V and 6 bases from J; junction bases left unmatched: 11. The CDR3 region is CASSKTGTGLGQPQHF. CDR3 bases: TGTGCCAGTAGTAAGACCGGGACAGGTCTGGGTCAGCCCCAGCATTTT.

This clonotype was seen only a few times. V and J are TRBV5-1 and TRBJ1-2; 8 nucleotides agree with TRBD1. With 4 bases clipped from V and 8 bases from J, the junction kept 10 bases outside the gene matches. Germline CDR1 is SGHRS and CDR2 is YFSETQ. The CDR3 has 14 residues. The CDR3: CASSPTRTGLGYTF. CDR3 DNA: TGCGCCAGCAGCCCGACTCGGACAGGGTTAGGCTACACCTTC.

This clonotype was found many times. The genes are TRBV7-9 and TRBJ1-4; 7 bases match TRBD1. This CDR3 is 15 amino acids long. Germline V lookup: CDR1 SEHNR, CDR2 FQNEAQ (reference sequence). Losses at the gene ends were 4 bases for V and 8 bases for J; bases not matched to a gene: 10. The CDR3 coding sequence is TGTGCCAGCAGCTCACTAGGGGGCCTGTTCGAAAAACTGTTTTTT. Its translation: CASSSLGGLFEKLFF.

The CDR3 loop is CSARDLSGRSYNEQFF. CDR3 bases: TGCAGTGCTAGAGATTTATCGGGGCGGTCCTACAATGAGCAGTTCTTC. This sequence joins TRBV20-1 and TRBJ2-1; D tentatively fits TRBD1 or TRBD2 (5 bases each). In germline, CDR1 is DFQATT, CDR2 SNEGSKA (reference sequence). V dropped 0 bases and J dropped 1 base, with 13 bases sitting between them. The CDR3 sequence is 16 residues long.

V is TRBV12-3 or TRBV12-4 and J is TRBJ1-3; a possible D gene is TRBD1 (6 bases). The CDR3 consists of 12 residues. CDR3 sequence (DNA): TGTGCAACAGGGACGACTGGAAACACCATATATTTT. Translated: CATGTTGNTIYF.

The chain uses TRBV30 and TRBJ2-3; 10 bases map to TRBD2. The CDR3 is made up of 14 amino acids. Germline lookup yields CDR1 GTSNPN and CDR2 SVGIG (reference sequence). V shed 3 bases, J shed 4 bases, and the junction held 4 bases outside the gene matches. The CDR3 loop reads CAWRAGGDADTQYF. CDR3 nucleotides: TGTGCCTGGAGAGCGGGGGGGGATGCAGATACGCAGTATTTT.

The V and J genes are TRBV5-5 and TRBJ1-5; D may be TRBD1 (6 bases). V was clipped by 3 bases and J by 0 bases, with 16 bases between them. This CDR3 is 17 amino acids long. CDR1 and CDR2 from the germline V gene are SGHKS and YYEKEE (reference sequence). CDR3 nucleotides: TGTGCCAGCAGCTGGGGGACACCAGCCTATAGCAATCAGCCCCAGCATTTT. It translates to CASSWGTPAYSNQPQHF.

This clonotype turned up a few times. The rearrangement links TRBV29-1 to TRBJ2-3; 8 nucleotides agree with TRBD2. Germline values: CDR1 SQVTM, CDR2 ANQGSEA. V trimming: 8 bases; J trimming: 4 bases; junction bases outside the gene matches: 14. There are 15 residues in the CDR3. The DNA of the CDR3 is TGCAGCTGCCGGGGGGGACATGGCTTCCCAGATACGCAGTATTTT. Translated, it gives CSCRGGHGFPDTQYF.

V gene TRBV7-2 combines with J gene TRBJ1-1, with 7 bases that match TRBD1. CDR1 and CDR2 from the germline V gene are SGHTA and FQGNSA. This CDR3 is built from 16 residues. Unmatched junction bases numbered 5, after V lost 1 base and J lost 0 bases. CDR3 in DNA: TGTGCCAGCAGCTTAGGCCAGGGGGTAATGAACACTGAAGCTTTCTTT. This translates into CASSLGQGVMNTEAFF. The complete variable domain, with remaining parts taken from reference TRBV7-2 and TRBJ1-1, reads GAGVSQSPSNKVTEKGKDVELRCDPISGHTALYWYRQSLGQGLEFLIYFQGNSAPDKSGLPSDRFSAERTGGSVSTLTIQRTQQEDSAVYLCASSLGQGVMNTEAFFGQGTRLTVV.

Only a few counts were recorded for this clonotype. The chain is built from TRBV5-1 and TRBJ2-5, with D tentatively TRBD2 (6 bases). This CDR3 has 14 residues. Germline loops: CDR1 SGHRS, CDR2 YFSETQ. V lost 1 base to trimming and J lost 5 bases, with 12 bases between them. CDR3 loop: CASSLRGSRETQYF. In nucleotides, the CDR3 is TGCGCCAGCAGCTTGCGGGGGTCCCGGGAGACCCAGTACTTC.

This clonotype was picked up many times. J is TRBJ1-5 and V is TRBV29-1, with D uncertain. Between the trimmed V and J ends, which lost 7 bases and 4 bases, there was a span of 11 bases. This CDR3 region has 12 residues. CDR1 is SQVTM, CDR2 ANQGSEA, per germline. CDR3 region: CSAQDPNQPQHF. In nucleotides, the CDR3 is TGCAGCGCCCAGGACCCTAATCAGCCCCAGCATTTT.

A few counts support this clonotype. This chain uses TRBV3-1 with TRBJ1-1; D may be TRBD1 (5 bases). Trimming shortened V by 0 bases and J by 5 bases, and 16 bases separated the two germline ends. The length of the CDR3 is 16 residues. Germline-derived CDR1 and CDR2 are LGHDT and YNNKEL (reference sequence). The CDR3 loop is CASSQEGTAPRTEAFF. CDR3 DNA: TGTGCCAGCAGCCAAGAAGGGACCGCTCCTCGAACTGAAGCTTTCTTT.

This clonotype was observed many times. The genes are TRBV19 and TRBJ1-5, with D perhaps matching TRBD1 (5 bases). CDR3 length equals 16 residues. V was shortened by 0 bases and J by 2 bases, with 11 bases between the two germline ends. Germline V gene lookup returns CDR1 LNHDA and CDR2 SQIVND (reference sequence). CDR3 sequence: CASSIDGAGGNQPQHF. The CDR3 DNA follows: TGTGCCAGTAGTATAGATGGGGCAGGAGGCAATCAGCCCCAGCATTTT.

This clonotype was detected a few times. This chain uses TRBV5-6 with TRBJ2-1, with 8 bases that match TRBD2. The CDR3 has 18 amino acids. V trimming: 4 bases; J trimming: 0 bases; junction bases outside the gene matches: 12. CDR1 is SGHDT, CDR2 YYEEEE, per germline. The CDR3, as DNA: TGTGCCAGCAGCCCTCGTGAGATAGCGGGGAGCTCCTACAATGAGCAGTTCTTC. Translating gives CASSPREIAGSSYNEQFF. The whole variable domain, filled in from reference TRBV5-6 and TRBJ2-1, reads DAGVTQSPTHLIKTRGQQVTLRCSPKSGHDTVSWYQQALGQGPQFIFQYYEEEERQRGNFPDRFSGHQFPNYSSELNVNALLLGDSALYLCASSPREIAGSSYNEQFFGPGTRLTVL.

This clonotype was observed many times. The chain employs TRBV7-8 and TRBJ1-6, with unresolved D. The CDR3 runs to 16 residues. Germline assignment: CDR1 SGHVS and CDR2 FQNEAQ. V was pared by 1 base and J by 8 bases, with 15 bases between. The CDR3 spells CASSLERPLEYSPLHF. Here the CDR3 DNA reads TGTGCCAGCAGCTTAGAAAGGCCTCTCGAATATTCACCCCTCCACTTT. The full variable domain, completed using reference TRBV7-8 and TRBJ1-6, is GAGVSQSPRYKVAKRGQDVALRCDPISGHVSLFWYQQALGQGPEFLTYFQNEAQLDKSGLPSDRFFAERPEGSVSTLKIQRTQQEDSAVYLCASSLERPLEYSPLHFGNGTRLTVT.

In this sample, this clonotype turned up a few times. The genes are TRBV11-2 and TRBJ2-7; D ambiguous. The ends were cut back, 0 bases at V and 5 bases at J, with 11 bases in the middle. This CDR3 spans 14 amino acids. Germline assignment: CDR1 SGHAT and CDR2 FQNNGV. CDR3 in DNA: TGTGCCAGCAGCTTAGATCTGGCCCGGGACGAGCAGTACTTC. This gives the protein CASSLDLARDEQYF. Supplemented by reference TRBV11-2 and TRBJ2-7, the full variable domain reads EAGVAQSPRYKIIEKRQSVAFWCNPISGHATLYWYQQILGQGPKLLIQFQNNGVVDDSQLPKDRFSAERLKGVDSTLKIQPAKLEDSAVYLCASSLDLARDEQYFGPGTRLTVT.

This clonotype was seen a handful of times. This chain uses TRBV20-1 with TRBJ2-1; D not resolved. From germline, CDR1 is DFQATT and CDR2 SNEGSKA (reference sequence). The V and J ends lost 1 base and 7 bases respectively, with 14 bases between them. The CDR3 runs 14 residues. Here the CDR3 reads CSARGTDDGNEQFF. The CDR3 DNA sequence: TGCAGTGCTAGAGGGACGGACGATGGAAATGAGCAGTTCTTC.

This chain joins TRBV7-9 and TRBJ1-2, with D unresolved. V gave up 6 bases and J gave up 5 bases, with 16 bases separating them. This CDR3 has 14 residues. Germline V gene sequence: CDR1 SEHNR, CDR2 FQNEAQ (reference sequence). CDR3 in DNA: TGTGCCAGCAGTCCTAGGGAGCAAGCATATGGCTACACCTTC. It is translated as CASSPREQAYGYTF.

The rearrangement uses TRBV29-1 and TRBJ2-7; D may be TRBD1 or TRBD2 (6 bases each). Germline V gene sequence: CDR1 SQVTM, CDR2 ANQGSEA. The V end was cut by 2 bases, the J end by 7 bases, with 12 bases between. The CDR3 covers 12 residues. The CDR3 reads CSVEQGTGEQYV. In DNA form, the CDR3 reads TGCAGCGTTGAACAGGGGACTGGGGAGCAGTACGTC.

A few counts support this clonotype. The chain uses TRBV7-9 and TRBJ1-6, with D hard to call. The germline V gene has CDR1 SEHNR and CDR2 FQNEAQ (reference sequence). Trimming stripped 4 bases from V and 7 bases from J, with 8 bases between. The CDR3 contains 13 residues. CDR3 residues: CASSSGVNSPLHF. CDR3 DNA sequence: TGTGCCAGCAGCTCCGGAGTGAATTCACCCCTCCACTTT.

This clonotype was counted many times. This chain connects TRBV7-9 to TRBJ1-2; TRBD1 might be the D (5 bases). The CDR3 runs to 12 residues. The germline V gene encodes CDR1 SEHNR and CDR2 FQNEAQ (reference sequence). CDR3 sequence: CASGGENYGYTF. Here the CDR3 DNA reads TGTGCAAGCGGGGGAGAGAACTATGGCTACACCTTC.

The rearrangement links TRBV5-1 to TRBJ2-7; 9 bases fit TRBD1. The CDR3 loop spans 15 amino acids. The ends lost 0 bases at V and 6 bases at J; junction bases unmatched: 7. Germline V gene data show CDR1 as SGHRS and CDR2 as YFSETQ. CDR3 sequence reads: CASSLAVDRGFEQYF. DNA for the CDR3: TGCGCCAGCAGCTTGGCCGTGGACAGGGGTTTCGAGCAGTACTTC.

The table lists this clonotype with a few counts. This chain joins TRBV15 and TRBJ1-6; D is perhaps TRBD1 (5 bases). This CDR3 spans 18 amino acids. CDR1 LNHNV and CDR2 YYDKDF come from the germline V gene (reference sequence). The germline V and J ends were trimmed by 6 bases and 5 bases, with 23 bases remaining between them. The CDR3 sequence is CATRGVTLRRGDNSPLHF. For the CDR3, the DNA is TGTGCCACCAGGGGAGTGACACTGAGAAGGGGCGATAATTCACCCCTCCACTTT.

This clonotype was detected many times. V and J are TRBV9 and TRBJ1-5, with 7 nucleotides matching TRBD1. Germline CDR1 SGDLS, CDR2 YYNGEE. The CDR3 loop spans 14 amino acids. V was pared by 4 bases and J by 1 base, with 2 bases of the junction left unmatched. CDR3: CASSSGQSNQPQHF. CDR3 coding DNA: TGTGCCAGCAGCTCGGGACAGAGCAATCAGCCCCAGCATTTT.

This clonotype was observed a handful of times. The chain uses TRBV6-1 and TRBJ2-3, with 8 bases aligning to TRBD1. V shed 11 bases, J shed 2 bases, and the junction held 12 bases outside the gene matches. The germline CDR1 and CDR2 sequences are MNHNS and SASEGT. The CDR3 contains 15 residues. The CDR3 reads CALSRGRGLTDTQYF. Written as DNA, the CDR3 is TGTGCCCTCTCCAGGGGCAGGGGGCTCACAGATACGCAGTATTTT.